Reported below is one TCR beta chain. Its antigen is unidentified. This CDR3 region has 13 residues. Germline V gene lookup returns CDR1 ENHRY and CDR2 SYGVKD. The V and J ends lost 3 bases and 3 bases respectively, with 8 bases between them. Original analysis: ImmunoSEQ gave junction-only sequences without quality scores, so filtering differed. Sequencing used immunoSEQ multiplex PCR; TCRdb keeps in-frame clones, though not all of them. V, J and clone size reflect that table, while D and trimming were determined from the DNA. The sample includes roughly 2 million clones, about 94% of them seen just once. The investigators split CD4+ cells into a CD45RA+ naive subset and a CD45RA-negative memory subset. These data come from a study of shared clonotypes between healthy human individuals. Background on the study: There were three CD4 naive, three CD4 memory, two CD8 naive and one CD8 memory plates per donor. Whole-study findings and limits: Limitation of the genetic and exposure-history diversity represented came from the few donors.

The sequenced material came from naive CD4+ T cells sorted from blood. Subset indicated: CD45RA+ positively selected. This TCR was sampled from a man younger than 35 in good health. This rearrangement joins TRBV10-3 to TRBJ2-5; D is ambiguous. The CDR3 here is CAISERVEETQYF. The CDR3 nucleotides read TGTGCCATCAGTGAAAGGGTAGAAGAGACCCAGTACTTC.